This entry lists 27 T cell receptor beta chains sequenced from one sample in a study of OX40 agonist ivuxolimab in advanced cancers. The library was obtained by the immunoSEQ multiplex PCR assay. In TCRdb, the immuneACCESS table is reduced to in-frame sequences with V and J assigned. These tables do not hold every clone; where another copy was compared, an unresolved V gene accounts for under half, and the others remain unexplained. The sample records fewer than 110,000 clones, more than 85% of which are singletons. 1.2% of the sample is taken by the ten largest. Material: CD4+ or CD8+ T cells sorted from blood, obtained in a trial of the OX40 agonist ivuxolimab. The receptors shown here come from an adult with an advanced solid tumor such as melanoma, head and neck, liver or kidney cancer.

This rearrangement joins TRBV4-2 to TRBJ2-1; 8 positions agree with TRBD1. The CDR3 totals 17 residues. The V and J ends lost 1 base and 7 bases, in that order; junction bases with no gene match: 12. Germline assignment: CDR1 LGHNA and CDR2 YNFKEQ. The CDR3 spells CASSQGVTQGAGNEQFF. The CDR3 coding sequence is TGTGCCAGCAGCCAAGGAGTAACTCAGGGGGCGGGGAATGAGCAGTTCTTC.

This clone was seen just once. This sequence joins TRBV30 and TRBJ2-5, with 7 bases lining up with TRBD2. Germline V CDR1 and CDR2: GTSNPN, SVGIG (reference sequence). V shed 0 bases and J 2 bases; nucleotides not matched to a gene: 9. The CDR3 loop spans 16 amino acids. The CDR3 DNA sequence: TGTGCCTGGAGTGTACTCCGGAGCGGGGCGCAAGAGACCCAGTACTTC. This gives the protein CAWSVLRSGAQETQYF.

The chain couples TRBV25-1 to TRBJ2-6; no reliable D call. CDR1 is MGHDK and CDR2 is SYGVNS in the germline V gene. V was shortened by 6 bases and J by 0 bases, with 15 bases between the two germline ends. There are 17 residues in the CDR3. CDR3 amino acids: CASSPPWSISGANVLTF. The CDR3 DNA is TGTGCCAGCAGCCCCCCTTGGTCGATCTCTGGGGCCAACGTCCTGACTTTC.

This sequence joins TRBV4-1 and TRBJ1-6; TRBD1 matches 10 bases. This CDR3 spans 14 amino acids. Trimming took 6 bases from V and 9 from J; bases not matched to a gene: 5. Germline V gene sequence: CDR1 MGHRA, CDR2 YSYEKL. The CDR3 sequence is CASRMDRGISPLHF. In nucleotides, the CDR3 is TGCGCCAGCAGGATGGACAGGGGGATTTCACCCCTCCACTTT.

The chain couples TRBV7-2 to TRBJ2-7; 13 bases fit TRBD2. The CDR3 spans 16 residues. CDR1 and CDR2 from the germline V gene are SGHTA and FQGNSA. The V and J ends lost 1 base and 6 bases, in that order; junction bases with no gene match: 6. The CDR3 protein is CASSLGGTSGNREQYF. CDR3 sequence (DNA): TGTGCCAGCAGCTTAGGGGGGACTAGCGGGAATCGCGAGCAGTACTTC.

J is TRBJ1-1 and V is TRBV6-5, with 7 bases that match TRBD1. The V segment lost 4 bases and the J segment 1 base; nucleotides outside the gene matches: 3. This CDR3 contains 14 residues. Germline V gene sequence: CDR1 MNHEY, CDR2 SVGAGI. CDR3 residues: CASSSNRGNTEAFF. In DNA form, the CDR3 reads TGTGCCAGCAGTTCCAACAGGGGGAACACTGAAGCTTTCTTT.

The chain has TRBV5-1 and TRBJ2-7, with D maybe TRBD1 (6 bases). V was clipped by 3 bases and J by 1 base, with 11 bases between them. Germline CDR1 SGHRS, CDR2 YFSETQ. The CDR3 is 14 amino acids. The CDR3 nucleotides read TGCGCCAGCAGCTATACAGGGATATCCTACGAGCAGTACTTC. It codes for CASSYTGISYEQYF. The full variable domain, completed using reference TRBV5-1 and TRBJ2-7, is KAGVTQTPRYLIKTRGQQVTLSCSPISGHRSVSWYQQTPGQGLQFLFEYFSETQRNKGNFPGRFSGRQFSNSRSEMNVSTLELGDSALYLCASSYTGISYEQYFGPGTRLTVT.

This clone appeared a single time. The chain combines TRBV11-3 with TRBJ2-1, with TRBD2 matching over 7 bases. Germline V gene data show CDR1 as SGHNT and CDR2 as YENEEA. V lost 2 bases and J lost 2; bases outside the gene matches: 3. This CDR3 comprises 15 residues. The CDR3 loop is CASSLREAPYNEQFF. The CDR3 bases are TGTGCCAGCAGCTTACGGGAGGCTCCCTACAATGAGCAGTTCTTC.

CDR3 in DNA: TGTGCCAGCAGCCACACTAGCGGCCTCTCCTACGAGCAGTACTTC. Amino acids: CASSHTSGLSYEQYF. The J gene is TRBJ2-7, the V gene TRBV28, with 8 bases lining up with TRBD2. V shed 6 bases, J shed 0 bases, and the junction held 7 bases outside the gene matches. This CDR3 comprises 15 residues. Germline CDR1 reads MDHEN; CDR2 reads SYDVKM.

Comments on this clone: This same CDR3 is encoded by further DNA sequences in the sample. The chain uses TRBV7-9 and TRBJ2-7; no clear D. CDR3 size: 14 residues. Trimming stripped 2 bases from V and 2 bases from J, with 10 bases between. Per germline, CDR1 SEHNR and CDR2 FQNEAQ (reference sequence). DNA of the CDR3: TGTGCCAGCAGCTTAAGGGCAGGCCCCTACGAGCAGTACTTC. Translated: CASSLRAGPYEQYF.

This rearrangement joins TRBV7-2 to TRBJ2-7; no firm D call. The germline V gene encodes CDR1 SGHTA and CDR2 FQGNSA. Between the trimmed V and J ends, which lost 2 bases and 0 bases, there was a span of 11 bases. The CDR3 is made up of 15 amino acids. The CDR3 protein is CASSLSARSSYEQYF. The CDR3 nucleotides are TGTGCCAGCAGCTTAAGCGCGCGGAGCTCCTACGAGCAGTACTTC. The full variable domain, with the rest looked up from reference TRBV7-2 and TRBJ2-7, is GAGVSQSPSNKVTEKGKDVELRCDPISGHTALYWYRQSLGQGLEFLIYFQGNSAPDKSGLPSDRFSAERTGGSVSTLTIQRTQQEDSAVYLCASSLSARSSYEQYFGPGTRLTVT.

The chain carries TRBV27 and TRBJ2-1; no firm D call. Trimming took off 7 bases at V and 7 bases at J, with 26 bases between the two ends. The length of the CDR3 is 17 residues. Germline assignment: CDR1 MNHEY and CDR2 SMNVEV (reference sequence). The CDR3 spells CASTHSQPPGTRNEQFF. For the CDR3, the DNA is TGTGCCAGCACCCACTCGCAGCCGCCAGGTACTCGGAATGAGCAGTTCTTC.

V is TRBV7-2 and J is TRBJ1-2; D gene uncertain. There are 16 residues in the CDR3. Germline CDR1 and CDR2: SGHTA and FQGNSA. V was clipped by 6 bases and J by 6 bases, with 23 bases between them. The DNA for the CDR3 is TGTGCCAGCAGGGATAGACTCGAGGGATCCAAGCATGGCTACACCTTC. Translation gives CASRDRLEGSKHGYTF.

The chain uses TRBV2 and TRBJ2-2, with 9 bases aligning to TRBD2. The germline CDR1 and CDR2 sequences are SNHLY and FYNNEI. CDR3 length: 16 residues. The junction had 11 bases not matched to a gene; V was cut back by 7 bases and J by 5 bases. Here the CDR3 DNA reads TGTGCCAGCATTTCGACTAGCGGAAGGATTACCGGGGAGCTGTTTTTT. It translates to CASISTSGRITGELFF. The full variable domain, with the rest looked up from reference TRBV2 and TRBJ2-2, is EPEVTQTPSHQVTQMGQEVILRCVPISNHLYFYWYRQILGQKVEFLVSFYNNEISEKSEIFDDQFSVERPDGSNFTLKIRSTKLEDSAMYFCASISTSGRITGELFFGEGSRLTVL.

This clone has a single count. One junction end does not reproduce the germline sequence, and a read error may be involved. The chain employs TRBV7-7 and TRBJ2-7; possibly TRBD2 for D (6 bases). Germline loops: CDR1 SSHAT, CDR2 FNYEAQ (reference sequence). There are 15 residues in the CDR3. The CDR3 here is CASSLEYAGSHEQYF. In DNA, the CDR3 is TGTGCTAGCAGCTTAGAGTACGCGGGATCGCACGAGCAGTACTTC.

Comment on this clone: Other DNA sequences within the sample encode an identical CDR3. The chain uses TRBV5-6 and TRBJ2-7; D call uncertain. Germline loops: CDR1 SGHDT, CDR2 YYEEEE. The CDR3 extends over 12 amino acids. V lost 4 bases to trimming and J lost 3 bases, with 8 bases between them. CDR3 protein: CASSLNLYEQYF. The DNA of the CDR3 is TGTGCCAGCAGCCTGAACCTCTACGAGCAGTACTTC.

The CDR3 nucleotides read TGTGCCAGCAGCTTAGGGGGGACAGGGGTGGGTCAGCCCCAGCATTTT. This translates into CASSLGGTGVGQPQHF. The chain links TRBV7-2 to TRBJ1-5, with TRBD1 matching 10 bases. This CDR3 has 16 residues. Germline assignment: CDR1 SGHTA and CDR2 FQGNSA. V was clipped by 1 base and J by 6 bases; unmatched bases: 6.

This chain joins TRBV5-1 and TRBJ2-3; 14 nucleotides line up with TRBD2. CDR1 and CDR2 from the germline V gene are SGHRS and YFSETQ. The CDR3 has 15 residues. V was clipped by 3 bases and J by 5 bases; unmatched bases: 2. CDR3 residues: CASSWGTSGRDTQYF. In nucleotides, the CDR3 is TGCGCCAGCAGCTGGGGGACTAGCGGGAGAGATACGCAGTATTTT.

This chain links TRBV19 with TRBJ2-3, with TRBD2 as a possible D gene (6 bases). This CDR3 spans 15 amino acids. Germline V gives CDR1 LNHDA, CDR2 SQIVND (reference sequence). The V end lost 3 bases, the J end lost 0 bases, and 10 bases lay between the germline ends. CDR3 DNA sequence: TGTGCCAGTAGTATGGGGGGTACTAGCACAGATACGCAGTATTTT. It encodes CASSMGGTSTDTQYF.

This clone was recorded only once. This chain connects TRBV27 to TRBJ2-1, with D hard to call. The CDR3 totals 14 residues. Trimming cost V 8 bases and J 4 bases, with 15 bases left between them. From germline, CDR1 is MNHEY and CDR2 SMNVEV (reference sequence). The CDR3 DNA is TGTGCCAGCGCCGGGCTAGGTGGATACAATGAGCAGTTCTTC. This translates into CASAGLGGYNEQFF.

Only one count was recorded for this clone. V gene TRBV29-1 combines with J gene TRBJ2-4, with D maybe TRBD1 (5 bases). CDR3 size: 12 residues. V lost 1 base and J 8 bases, leaving 9 bases between the germline ends. Germline assignment: CDR1 SQVTM and CDR2 ANQGSEA. CDR3 DNA: TGCAGCGTTGAAGGGGGCCAGTACATTCAGTACTTC. Protein product: CSVEGGQYIQYF.

J is TRBJ1-2 and V is TRBV19; 9 bases fit TRBD1. The CDR3 covers 13 residues. The V gene end was trimmed by 10 bases and the J gene end by 6 bases; junction bases not matched to a gene: 9. The V gene's germline CDR1 is LNHDA and CDR2 SQIVND (reference sequence). CDR3 region: CATTVTGGNGYTF. The DNA for the CDR3 is TGTGCCACTACCGTTACAGGGGGCAATGGCTACACCTTC.

The CDR3 region is CASSRTSGNEQFF. In DNA, the CDR3 is TGTGCCAGCAGTCGGACTAGCGGGAATGAGCAGTTCTTC. The chain carries TRBV25-1 and TRBJ2-1; 11 bases align to TRBD2. The CDR3 is 13 residues long. Germline V gene data show CDR1 as MGHDK and CDR2 as SYGVNS. Trimming removed 5 bases from V and 7 bases from J; junction bases left unmatched: 1. The entire variable domain, with the rest obtained from reference TRBV25-1 and TRBJ2-1, is as follows: EADIYQTPRYLVIGTGKKITLECSQTMGHDKMYWYQQDPGMELHLIHYSYGVNSTEKGDLSSESTVSRIRTEHFPLTLESARPSHTSQYLCASSRTSGNEQFFGPGTRLTVL.

The sample holds many counts of this clone. The J gene is TRBJ1-4, the V gene TRBV4-1; tentative D call: TRBD1 (6 bases). This CDR3 contains 16 residues. Trimming pared 9 bases from V and 5 bases from J, leaving 22 bases between. CDR1 and CDR2 from the germline V gene are MGHRA and YSYEKL. This CDR3 is CASKPLWGRGNEKLFF. CDR3 coding DNA: TGCGCCAGTAAACCACTATGGGGGAGGGGGAATGAAAAACTGTTTTTT.

The rearrangement uses TRBV6-5 and TRBJ2-1, with D possibly TRBD1 on 5 matching bases. The CDR3 runs to 16 residues. V lost 0 bases to trimming and J lost 3 bases, with 12 bases between them. Germline V gives CDR1 MNHEY, CDR2 SVGAGI. As DNA, the CDR3 is TGTGCCAGCAGTTACTCGATCCGTCAGGGCTACAATGAGCAGTTCTTC. Amino acids: CASSYSIRQGYNEQFF.

The chain links TRBV11-2 to TRBJ2-7, with D tentatively TRBD1 (7 bases). CDR3 length: 13 residues. The V and J ends lost 5 bases and 6 bases respectively, with 14 bases between them. Germline V lookup: CDR1 SGHAT, CDR2 FQNNGV. The CDR3 DNA follows: TGTGCCAGCAGCCGGGGCAGGGGGGTCGAGCAGTACTTC. Translated, it gives CASSRGRGVEQYF.

V gene TRBV28 combines with J gene TRBJ2-7; TRBD1 is a possible D gene (6 bases). The CDR3 covers 14 residues. Germline CDR1 is MDHEN and CDR2 is SYDVKM. With 3 bases removed from V and 2 bases from J, the gap between germline ends came to 11 bases. CDR3 DNA sequence: TGTGCCAGCAGTTTCCCACACAGGGCCTACGAGCAGTACTTC. It is translated as CASSFPHRAYEQYF. Variable domain in full (rest from reference TRBV28 and TRBJ2-7): DVKVTQSSRYLVKRTGEKVFLECVQDMDHENMFWYRQDPGLGLRLIYFSYDVKMKEKGDIPEGYSVSREKKERFSLILESASTNQTSMYLCASSFPHRAYEQYFGPGTRLTVT.